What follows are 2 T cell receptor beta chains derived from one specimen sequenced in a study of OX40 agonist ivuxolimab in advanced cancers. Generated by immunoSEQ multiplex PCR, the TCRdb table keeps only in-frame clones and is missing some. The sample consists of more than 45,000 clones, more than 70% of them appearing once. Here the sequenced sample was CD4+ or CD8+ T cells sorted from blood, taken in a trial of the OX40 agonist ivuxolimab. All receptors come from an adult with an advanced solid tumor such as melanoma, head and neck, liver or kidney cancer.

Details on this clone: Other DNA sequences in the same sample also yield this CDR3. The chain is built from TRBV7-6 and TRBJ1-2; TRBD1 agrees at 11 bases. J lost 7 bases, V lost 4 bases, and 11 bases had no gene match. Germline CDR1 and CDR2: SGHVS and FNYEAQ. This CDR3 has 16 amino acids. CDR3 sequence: CASSSGQGAGGGGYTF. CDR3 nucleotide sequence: TGTGCCAGCAGCTCAGGACAGGGGGCCGGCGGGGGTGGCTACACCTTC.

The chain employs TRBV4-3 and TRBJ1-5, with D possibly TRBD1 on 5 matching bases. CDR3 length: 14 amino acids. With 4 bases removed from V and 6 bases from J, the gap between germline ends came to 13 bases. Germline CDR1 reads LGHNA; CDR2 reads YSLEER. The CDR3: CASSPQPGAQPQHF. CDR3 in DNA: TGCGCCAGCAGCCCCCAGCCTGGGGCTCAGCCCCAGCATTTT.